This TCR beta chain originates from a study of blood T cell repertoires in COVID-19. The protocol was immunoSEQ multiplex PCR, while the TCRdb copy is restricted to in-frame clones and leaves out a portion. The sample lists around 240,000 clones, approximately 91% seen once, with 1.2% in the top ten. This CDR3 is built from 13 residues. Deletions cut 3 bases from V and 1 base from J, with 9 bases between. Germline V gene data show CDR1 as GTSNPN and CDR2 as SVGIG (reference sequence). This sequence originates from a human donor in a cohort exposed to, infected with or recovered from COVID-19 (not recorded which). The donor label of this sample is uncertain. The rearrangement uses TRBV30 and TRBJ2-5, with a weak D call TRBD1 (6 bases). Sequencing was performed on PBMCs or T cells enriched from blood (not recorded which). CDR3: CAWSPGAQETQYF. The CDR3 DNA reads TGTGCCTGGAGCCCAGGGGCCCAAGAGACCCAGTACTTC.